The 14 T cell receptor beta chains given below trace back to one sample, sequenced in a study of cytomegalovirus exposure and HLA in healthy donors. Primers: 60 Vbeta forward and 13 Jbeta reverse. Profiling relied on immunoSEQ multiplex PCR, and the TCRdb table lists in-frame clones only, not all of them. The sample includes 90,000 to 110,000 clones, roughly 80% of them seen just once. Source material: PBMCs. These receptors came from a woman aged 40 to 50 in good health and CMV-seropositive.

The chain carries TRBV18 and TRBJ2-7; 11 bases are a match to TRBD2. This CDR3 has 16 amino acids. Germline CDR1 is KGHSH and CDR2 is LQKENI. The junction had 9 bases not matched to a gene; V was cut back by 5 bases and J by 3 bases. CDR3 in DNA: TGTGCCAGCTCAGTCATAGCGGGGGGGAGCGTCTACGAGCAGTACTTC. This sequence encodes CASSVIAGGSVYEQYF.

This clone appeared a single time. The chain has TRBV29-1 and TRBJ1-1; TRBD1 matches at 9 bases. Trimming removed 6 bases from V and 0 bases from J; junction bases left unmatched: 2. CDR3 length: 13 residues. Germline CDR1 reads SQVTM; CDR2 reads ANQGSEA. The CDR3 nucleotides are TGCAGCGTGGGGGACAGGGTGAACACTGAAGCTTTCTTT. This sequence encodes CSVGDRVNTEAFF.

The rearrangement uses TRBV27 and TRBJ2-3, with TRBD2 matching over 7 bases. Germline assignment: CDR1 MNHEY and CDR2 SMNVEV (reference sequence). V lost 4 bases to trimming and J lost 2 bases; unmatched junction nucleotides: 12. The CDR3 is 17 amino acids. The DNA for the CDR3 is TGTGCCAGCAGTTCGGGAGGAGGGCGGGGAGCCACAGATACGCAGTATTTT. Protein sequence: CASSSGGGRGATDTQYF.

This clone showed up just a few times. V gene TRBV5-1 combines with J gene TRBJ2-5; TRBD2 matches 8 bases. The CDR3 covers 15 residues. The V gene end was trimmed by 2 bases and the J gene end by 5 bases; junction bases not matched to a gene: 8. Germline V gives CDR1 SGHRS, CDR2 YFSETQ. For the CDR3, the DNA is TGCGCCAGCAGCTTCGGGGGGGGAGTATGGGAGACCCAGTACTTC. It is translated as CASSFGGGVWETQYF.

This sequence joins TRBV7-9 and TRBJ2-2, with D maybe TRBD2 (6 bases). The CDR3 sequence is 14 residues long. Germline assignment: CDR1 SEHNR and CDR2 FQNEAQ (reference sequence). V shed 3 bases and J shed 6 bases, with 11 bases lying between them. The DNA for the CDR3 is TGTGCCAGCAGCTTGGGGGGTAGACCCGGGGAGCTGTTTTTT. Its translation is CASSLGGRPGELFF.

The chain joins TRBV11-2 to TRBJ2-1; D gene ambiguous. Trimming cost V 4 bases and J 8 bases, with 9 bases left between them. This CDR3 has 12 residues. In germline, CDR1 is SGHAT, CDR2 FQNNGV. As DNA, the CDR3 is TGTGCCAGCAGCTCCCTCCTTGATGAGCAGTTCTTC. Translation: CASSSLLDEQFF.

J is TRBJ1-2 and V is TRBV23-1, with a weak D call TRBD1 (5 bases). TRBV23-1 has ORF status, its function being uncertain. The V gene lost 2 bases and the J gene lost 6 bases, with 19 bases spanning the gap. The length of the CDR3 is 16 residues. The CDR3 DNA reads TGCGCCAGCAGTCAAGGCCCAGGGAGGTTAAGCCATGGCTACACCTTC. Its protein is CASSQGPGRLSHGYTF.

V and J are TRBV14 and TRBJ1-2; TRBD1 might be the D (5 bases). The CDR3 is 14 amino acids. V was shortened by 5 bases and J by 8 bases, with 18 bases between the two germline ends. Germline V lookup: CDR1 SGHDN, CDR2 FVKESK. The CDR3 coding sequence is TGTGCCAGCAGCGATTGGGGGGTCAGTGAGGGCTACACCTTC. This translates into CASSDWGVSEGYTF.

V is TRBV28 and J is TRBJ2-7; 11 nucleotides match TRBD2. Looked up from germline, CDR1 is MDHEN and CDR2 is SYDVKM. Germline trimming cut 3 bases from V and 0 bases from J; bases unmatched to any gene: 4. The CDR3 runs to 16 residues. CDR3 sequence reads: CASSLPLAGGSYEQYF. The CDR3 nucleotides read TGTGCCAGCAGTTTGCCCCTAGCGGGAGGCTCCTACGAGCAGTACTTC.

This chain joins TRBV7-8 and TRBJ1-5; D is ambiguous. The CDR3 sequence is 15 residues long. Germline assignment: CDR1 SGHVS and CDR2 FQNEAQ. Trimming removed 4 bases from V and 0 bases from J, with 10 bases in between. The CDR3 DNA is TGTGCCAGCAGCTCGGACTGGAATAGCAATCAGCCCCAGCATTTT. Its translation is CASSSDWNSNQPQHF.

The chain links TRBV28 to TRBJ1-1; 8 nucleotides match TRBD1. Germline CDR1 MDHEN, CDR2 SYDVKM. The junction had 17 bases not matched to a gene; V was cut back by 6 bases and J by 5 bases. The CDR3 sequence is 17 residues long. CDR3 sequence: CASRETVGQGARTEAFF. CDR3 sequence (DNA): TGTGCCAGCAGGGAAACGGTGGGGCAGGGGGCGCGGACTGAAGCTTTCTTT.

V and J are TRBV2 and TRBJ2-6, with D perhaps TRBD1 (5 bases). This CDR3 spans 15 amino acids. Trimming shortened V by 6 bases and J by 1 base, and 10 bases separated the two germline ends. The V gene's germline CDR1 is SNHLY and CDR2 FYNNEI. The CDR3 protein is CASRGRASGANVLTF. CDR3 nucleotides: TGTGCCAGCAGGGGCAGGGCGTCTGGGGCCAACGTCCTGACTTTC. Full variable domain (remainder filled in from reference TRBV2 and TRBJ2-6): EPEVTQTPSHQVTQMGQEVILRCVPISNHLYFYWYRQILGQKVEFLVSFYNNEISEKSEIFDDQFSVERPDGSNFTLKIRSTKLEDSAMYFCASRGRASGANVLTFGAGSRLTVL.

V usage is TRBV5-1 and J usage is TRBJ1-1; maybe TRBD1 (5 bases). Trimming removed 5 bases at V and 1 base at J, with 12 bases between. Germline V lookup: CDR1 SGHRS, CDR2 YFSETQ. This CDR3 is 14 amino acids long. CDR3: CASRRGGRNTEAFF. CDR3 in DNA: TGCGCCAGCAGACGGGGGGGTAGGAACACTGAAGCTTTCTTT. Using reference TRBV5-1 and TRBJ1-1 for the parts outside the CDR3, the full variable domain is KAGVTQTPRYLIKTRGQQVTLSCSPISGHRSVSWYQQTPGQGLQFLFEYFSETQRNKGNFPGRFSGRQFSNSRSEMNVSTLELGDSALYLCASRRGGRNTEAFFGQGTRLTVV.

The chain combines TRBV28 with TRBJ2-5; 7 bases map to TRBD2. Germline V gives CDR1 MDHEN, CDR2 SYDVKM. V shed 5 bases and J 2 bases; nucleotides not matched to a gene: 11. CDR3 length: 16 residues. The CDR3 is CASSLQLANRQETQYF. The CDR3 DNA sequence: TGTGCCAGCAGTCTACAACTAGCGAATCGTCAAGAGACCCAGTACTTC.